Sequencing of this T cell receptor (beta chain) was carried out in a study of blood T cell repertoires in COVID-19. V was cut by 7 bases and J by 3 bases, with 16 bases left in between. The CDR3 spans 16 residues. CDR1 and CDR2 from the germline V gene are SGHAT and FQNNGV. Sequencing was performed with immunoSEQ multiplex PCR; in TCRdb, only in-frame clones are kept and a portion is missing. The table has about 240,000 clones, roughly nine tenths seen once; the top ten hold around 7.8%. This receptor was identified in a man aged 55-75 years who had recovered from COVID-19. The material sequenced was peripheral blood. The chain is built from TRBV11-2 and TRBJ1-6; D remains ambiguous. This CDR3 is CASTDRRRDYNSPLHF. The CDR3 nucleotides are TGTGCCAGCACCGACCGGAGACGGGACTATAATTCACCCCTCCACTTT.